This TCR beta chain appears in the sequencing data of a study of T cell responses to AZD1222 COVID-19 vaccine. Trimming took 4 bases from V and 3 from J, leaving 7 bases between them. From germline, CDR1 is SNHLY and CDR2 FYNNEI. This CDR3 contains 13 residues. General study findings and limits: A mostly white British donor set with more females was recruited, and clonal diversity was possibly underestimated. Repertoire sampling was restricted to post-peak T cell response timepoints.

Only in-frame clones appear in the TCRdb table, and some are missing; sequencing was by immunoSEQ multiplex PCR. Of tens of thousands of clones in the sample, 83% were seen once. This clone was recorded once. Its antigen remains unidentified. This chain links TRBV2 with TRBJ1-5; the D gene is possibly TRBD1 (5 bases). The specimen was peripheral blood, collected on day 0 of AZD1222 vaccination. The clonotype was recovered from an adult in good health. CDR3 loop: CASSAGPNQPQHF. CDR3 nucleotides: TGTGCCAGCAGTGCAGGGCCCAATCAGCCCCAGCATTTT.